The 18 T cell receptor beta chains below come from one sample, sequenced in a study of OX40 agonist ivuxolimab in advanced cancers. The library was obtained by the immunoSEQ multiplex PCR assay. Sourced from immuneACCESS, this table was stored by TCRdb with only in-frame sequences that have V and J called. A share of the clones is absent; for the studies checked, an unresolved V gene accounts for under half, and the remainder has no known explanation. The sample data list fewer than 85,000 clones, and nearly 90% of these were observed just once. Around 2.4% of the sample rests with the top ten. The specimen was CD4+ or CD8+ T cells sorted from blood, collected in a trial of the OX40 agonist ivuxolimab. The receptor source for this set is an adult with an advanced solid tumor such as melanoma, head and neck, liver or kidney cancer.

V gene TRBV4-1 combines with J gene TRBJ2-7, with 10 nucleotides matching TRBD1. Germline CDR1 reads MGHRA; CDR2 reads YSYEKL. The trim removed 3 bases at V and 3 bases at J, leaving 5 bases unmatched. This CDR3 is 15 amino acids long. CDR3 region: CASSHPGQGIYEQYF. The CDR3 bases are TGCGCCAGCAGCCATCCGGGACAGGGGATCTACGAGCAGTACTTC.

The chain combines TRBV11-1 with TRBJ1-1, with D possibly TRBD1 on 5 matching bases. Germline assignment: CDR1 SGHAT and CDR2 FQDESV (reference sequence). There are 12 residues in the CDR3. Trimming removed 4 bases from V and 4 bases from J, with 7 bases in between. The CDR3 protein is CASSSRVTEAFF. CDR3 nucleotides: TGTGCCAGCAGCTCCAGGGTCACTGAAGCTTTCTTT.

The gene calls are TRBV5-1 and TRBJ2-1; 8 nucleotides align to TRBD2. V lost 3 bases, J lost 2 bases, and 7 bases stayed unmatched. Germline CDR1 SGHRS, CDR2 YFSETQ. The CDR3 runs to 16 residues. The CDR3 loop is CASSYPRGAAYNEQFF. In DNA, the CDR3 is TGCGCCAGCAGCTACCCGCGGGGGGCGGCCTACAATGAGCAGTTCTTC. Supplemented by reference TRBV5-1 and TRBJ2-1, the full variable domain reads KAGVTQTPRYLIKTRGQQVTLSCSPISGHRSVSWYQQTPGQGLQFLFEYFSETQRNKGNFPGRFSGRQFSNSRSEMNVSTLELGDSALYLCASSYPRGAAYNEQFFGPGTRLTVL.

This chain links TRBV5-1 with TRBJ2-5, with TRBD2 matching over 11 bases. The germline CDR1 and CDR2 sequences are SGHRS and YFSETQ. CDR3 length: 18 amino acids. Unmatched junction bases numbered 8, after V lost 1 base and J lost 0 bases. As DNA, the CDR3 is TGCGCCAGCAGCTTGAGTCTAGCGGGGGGAGTGTACCAAGAGACCCAGTACTTC. Residues: CASSLSLAGGVYQETQYF.

V is TRBV2 and J is TRBJ1-1, with D uncertain. CDR3 length: 13 amino acids. Per the germline V gene, CDR1 is SNHLY and CDR2 is FYNNEI. Trimming cost V 5 bases and J 2 bases, with 9 bases left between them. The CDR3 spells CASSRDLNTEAFF. The CDR3 DNA sequence: TGTGCCAGCAGTCGCGACCTCAACACTGAAGCTTTCTTT.

In this sample, this clone turned up a few times. The rearrangement joins TRBV2 to TRBJ1-1, with D perhaps TRBD1 (5 bases). V dropped 8 bases and J dropped 4 bases, with 11 bases sitting between them. The CDR3 length is 12 residues. Germline-derived CDR1 and CDR2 are SNHLY and FYNNEI. The CDR3 region is CASGRQPTEAFF. Here the CDR3 DNA reads TGTGCCAGCGGGAGACAGCCCACTGAAGCTTTCTTT.

The chain links TRBV6-5 to TRBJ1-3, with D unclear. This CDR3 comprises 15 residues. Trimming stripped 2 bases from V and 0 bases from J, with 8 bases between. Germline V gene lookup returns CDR1 MNHEY and CDR2 SVGAGI. This chain's CDR3 is CASSYNRYSGNTIYF. The CDR3 bases are TGTGCCAGCAGTTACAACAGATACTCTGGAAACACCATATATTTT.

The CDR3 DNA reads as TGTGCCAGCAGTGGCGGACAGGGGACGGCCTACGAGCAGTACTTC. Its translation is CASSGGQGTAYEQYF. This chain uses TRBV2 with TRBJ2-5, with 9 bases fitting TRBD1. The assigned J gene may be wrong: the sequence end matches TRBJ2-7 better. Germline CDR1 SNHLY, CDR2 FYNNEI. This CDR3 has 15 amino acids.

The J gene is TRBJ2-1, the V gene TRBV14, with D perhaps matching TRBD2 (6 bases). With 2 bases removed from V and 10 bases from J, the gap between germline ends came to 12 bases. The CDR3 is made up of 13 amino acids. CDR1 and CDR2 (germline): SGHDN, FVKESK. CDR3 coding DNA: TGTGCCAGCAGCCAATCCCTAGCGAACGAGCAGTTCTTC. Encoded protein: CASSQSLANEQFF.

The chain couples TRBV6-1 to TRBJ1-2, with D perhaps TRBD1 (6 bases). Germline-derived CDR1 and CDR2 are MNHNS and SASEGT. The CDR3 extends over 12 amino acids. The V end was cut by 4 bases, the J end by 7 bases, with 10 bases between. As DNA, the CDR3 is TGTGCCAGCAGTGGATACAGGGCTGGCTACACCTTC. This sequence encodes CASSGYRAGYTF.

This CDR3 is CASSEVKGAIGSPLHF. The CDR3 bases are TGCGCCAGCAGTGAAGTCAAGGGGGCCATAGGATCACCCCTCCACTTT. This rearrangement joins TRBV10-2 to TRBJ1-6, with 7 bases aligning to TRBD1. Germline V gene data show CDR1 as WSHSY and CDR2 as SAAADI. After removal of 3 bases from V and 10 bases from J, the junction contained 12 bases not matched to a gene. The CDR3 spans 16 residues.

This clone was seen once. The chain has TRBV9 and TRBJ1-3; the D gene is possibly TRBD1 (6 bases). Trimming stripped 2 bases from V and 3 bases from J, with 15 bases between. The CDR3 is made up of 16 amino acids. The germline CDR1 and CDR2 sequences are SGDLS and YYNGEE. The CDR3 DNA is TGTGCCAGCAGCGTGCGGCAGGGGATCGGTGGAAACACCATATATTTT. It yields the protein CASSVRQGIGGNTIYF. The full variable domain, in which reference TRBV9 and TRBJ1-3 provide the parts outside the CDR3, is DSGVTQTPKHLITATGQRVTLRCSPRSGDLSVYWYQQSLDQGLQFLIQYYNGEERAKGNILERFSAQQFPDLHSELNLSSLELGDSALYFCASSVRQGIGGNTIYFGEGSWLTVV.

The V gene is TRBV18, the J gene TRBJ1-2; 7 nucleotides line up with TRBD1. The CDR3 extends over 13 amino acids. Germline CDR1 and CDR2: KGHSH and LQKENI. V trimming: 2 bases; J trimming: 5 bases; junction bases outside the gene matches: 2. CDR3 sequence (DNA): TGTGCCAGCTCACCAGGGACAGCTTATGGCTACACCTTC. Translation gives CASSPGTAYGYTF.

This clone was seen only once. This chain uses TRBV5-6 with TRBJ1-2; 9 nucleotides line up with TRBD1. The CDR3 loop spans 15 amino acids. The V segment lost 3 bases and the J segment 8 bases; nucleotides outside the gene matches: 11. Germline assignment: CDR1 SGHDT and CDR2 YYEEEE. CDR3 in amino acids: CASSYISQGAQGYTF. The CDR3 region has the DNA TGTGCCAGCAGCTATATTTCACAGGGGGCGCAGGGCTACACCTTC.

The chain has TRBV7-9 and TRBJ2-3, with a tentative D call TRBD1 (6 bases). Trimming took off 5 bases at V and 1 base at J, with 16 bases between the two ends. The CDR3 runs 16 residues. Germline lookup yields CDR1 SEHNR and CDR2 FQNEAQ (reference sequence). CDR3: CASSPYRASGTDTQYF. The CDR3 region has the DNA TGTGCCAGCAGCCCTTACAGGGCGTCTGGCACAGATACGCAGTATTTT.

CDR3 amino acids: CASSHSPSAPRGDTQYF. For the CDR3, the DNA is TGTGCCAGCAGTCACAGCCCTAGCGCCCCTCGCGGAGATACGCAGTATTTT. The gene calls are TRBV7-2 and TRBJ2-3; TRBD2 might be the D (6 bases). The CDR3 spans 17 residues. Germline CDR1 and CDR2: SGHTA and FQGNSA. The germline V and J ends were trimmed by 6 bases and 5 bases, with 24 bases remaining between them.

There are a few counts of this clone. The chain employs TRBV30 and TRBJ1-1; D possibly corresponds to TRBD1 (5 bases). Trimming removed 0 bases from V and 0 bases from J, with 5 bases in between. The CDR3 is made up of 13 amino acids. Germline loops: CDR1 GTSNPN, CDR2 SVGIG (reference sequence). The CDR3 DNA reads TGTGCCTGGAGTGTACAGGTGAACACTGAAGCTTTCTTT. It is translated as CAWSVQVNTEAFF.

This rearrangement joins TRBV5-6 to TRBJ2-1; D gene uncertain. Trimming removed 0 bases at V and 10 bases at J, with 5 bases between. Germline V gives CDR1 SGHDT, CDR2 YYEEEE. The CDR3 has 11 residues. CDR3 in amino acids: CASSLEEEQFF. DNA of the CDR3: TGTGCCAGCAGCTTGGAGGAGGAGCAGTTCTTC.